Sequencing of this T cell receptor beta chain was carried out in a study of cytomegalovirus exposure and HLA in healthy donors. The CDR3 extends over 14 amino acids. Germline-derived CDR1 and CDR2 are SGHDN and FVKESK. Trimming cost V 4 bases and J 4 bases, with 13 bases left between them. PCR employed 60 Vbeta and 13 Jbeta primers. The table came from immunoSEQ multiplex PCR; TCRdb's copy has only in-frame clones and leaves some out. The sample records 100,000 to 150,000 clones, about 74% being singletons. The gene calls are TRBV14 and TRBJ1-1; D may be TRBD1 (5 bases). The specimen sequenced was PBMCs. The receptor was isolated from a woman between 50 and 59 years old in good health and CMV-seropositive. The CDR3 bases are TGTGCCAGCAGCCTCGGGGGGGGGAGCACTGAAGCTTTCTTT. It codes for CASSLGGGSTEAFF. Variable domain in full (rest from reference TRBV14 and TRBJ1-1): EAGVTQFPSHSVIEKGQTVTLRCDPISGHDNLYWYRRVMGKEIKFLLHFVKESKQDESGMPNNRFLAERTGGTYSTLKVQPAELEDSGVYFCASSLGGGSTEAFFGQGTRLTVV.